Listed below are T cell receptor beta chains from one sample, sequenced in a study of CD8 T cells in Susac syndrome. A single record per CDR3 protein comes from TCRdb applying MiXCR to the immunoSEQ multiplex PCR reads. The table lists about 300,000 distinct CDR3 sequences, around 89% of them singletons. The specimen sequenced was CD8+ T cells from PBMCs. The receptors here all came from a human donor with multiple sclerosis. The CDR3 runs from the conserved cysteine through the conserved F or W. A D gene is named only where the DNA matches it firmly.

j_call v_call d_call cdr3_nt cdr3_aa
TRBJ2-7 TRBV12-3/TRBV12-4 - TGTGCCAGCAGCGACAGGCCCCAGTTCTACGAGCAGTACTTC CASSDRPQFYEQYF
TRBJ1-1 TRBV4-2 - TGTGCCAGCAGCCAAGAATCAGGAATGAACACTGAAGCTTTCTTT CASSQESGMNTEAFF
TRBJ1-1 TRBV5-1 TRBD1 TGCGCCAGCAGCTTGGGACAGGGAGGAGACACTGAAGCTTTCTTT CASSLGQGGDTEAFF
TRBJ2-1 TRBV19 - TGTGCCAGTAGTATTGACAGTTACAATGAGCAGTTCTTC CASSIDSYNEQFF
TRBJ2-7 TRBV7-9 TRBD2 TGTGCCAGCAGCTCACCACTAGCGGGGGGCCTAGACGAGCAGTACTTC CASSSPLAGGLDEQYF
TRBJ2-7 TRBV20-1 - TGCAGTGCTAGAGATAGTGGCGCCGAGCAGTACTTC CSARDSGAEQYF
TRBJ2-1 TRBV6-5 - TGTGCCAGCAGTACTCAAGCTTACAATGAGCAGTTCTTC CASSTQAYNEQFF
TRBJ1-1 TRBV20-1 - TGCAGTGCTCCCCAGGCCGAGGACGCCCGTGAAGCTTTCTTT CSAPQAEDAREAFF
TRBJ1-1 TRBV7-2 - TGTGCCAGCAGCTTAGGGGGGGCGCGGTACACTGAAGCTTTCTTT CASSLGGARYTEAFF
TRBJ2-1 TRBV4-3 - TGCGCCAGCAGCCAAGTGGGGCGGGGAATGGCGGGGGCCTACGGAGAGCAGTTCTTC CASSQVGRGMAGAYGEQFF
TRBJ2-3 TRBV2 TRBD1 TGTGCCAGCAGGACACAGGGGAGCGACGCAGATACGCAGTATTTT CASRTQGSDADTQYF
TRBJ2-3 TRBV20-1 - TGCAGTGCTAGATGGCTAGATACGCAGTATTTT CSARWLDTQYF
TRBJ1-5 TRBV4-2 - TGTGCCAGCAGCCAAGACGAAGGGCCCAATCAGCCCCAGCATTTT CASSQDEGPNQPQHF
TRBJ2-5 TRBV9 TRBD2 TGTGCCAGCAGCGTTAGCGGGAGCCCGATCGGGGAGACCCAGTACTTC CASSVSGSPIGETQYF